The 15 T cell receptor beta chains presented below share a single source sample, sequenced in a study of siplizumab effects on memory and regulatory T cells. Some clones are missing from TCRdb's copy, which holds only in-frame ones; the method was immunoSEQ multiplex PCR. The data contain 70,000 to 100,000 clones, over 85% of them seen just once; the ten biggest clones take up around 6.5%. Sequencing input: CD8+ T cells sorted from blood. All receptors derive from a human donor in good health.

This clone appeared once. The chain combines TRBV9 with TRBJ2-1; 8 bases match TRBD2. The CDR3 is 15 amino acids. Germline CDR1 and CDR2: SGDLS and YYNGEE. The trim removed 2 bases at V and 7 bases at J, leaving 8 bases unmatched. CDR3 bases: TGTGCCAGCAGCGTTTCCCCCCCGGGGGGGAATGAGCAGTTCTTC. This gives the protein CASSVSPPGGNEQFF.

The rearrangement joins TRBV19 to TRBJ1-1, with a weak D call TRBD1 (5 bases). Per the germline V gene, CDR1 is LNHDA and CDR2 is SQIVND (reference sequence). CDR3 length equals 13 residues. With 3 bases removed from V and 6 bases from J, the gap between germline ends came to 11 bases. CDR3 sequence reads: CASSIVTGPEAFF. CDR3 nucleotide sequence: TGTGCCAGTAGTATCGTCACGGGGCCTGAAGCTTTCTTT. The complete variable domain, with remaining parts taken from reference TRBV19 and TRBJ1-1, reads DGGITQSPKYLFRKEGQNVTLSCEQNLNHDAMYWYRQDPGQGLRLIYYSQIVNDFQKGDIAEGYSVSREKKESFPLTVTSAQKNPTAFYLCASSIVTGPEAFFGQGTRLTVV.

This chain connects TRBV7-9 to TRBJ2-7; no clear D gene. V lost 3 bases and J lost 6, with 18 bases in between. Germline V gene data show CDR1 as SEHNR and CDR2 as FQNEAQ (reference sequence). This CDR3 comprises 15 residues. In nucleotides, the CDR3 is TGTGCCAGCAGCTTTCGAGAGGACCACTCGGGCGAGCAGTACTTC. Amino acid sequence: CASSFREDHSGEQYF.

J is TRBJ2-7 and V is TRBV7-9; 10 nucleotides agree with TRBD1. Per the germline V gene, CDR1 is SEHNR and CDR2 is FQNEAQ (reference sequence). V trimming: 5 bases; J trimming: 1 base; junction bases outside the gene matches: 11. The CDR3 runs 17 residues. The chain's CDR3 is CASSQVKGTGDSYEQYF. Written as DNA, the CDR3 is TGTGCCAGCAGCCAAGTTAAAGGGACAGGGGATTCCTACGAGCAGTACTTC.

The CDR3 nucleotides are TGTGCCAGCAGCCCCGACAGGGGTGGGGAAAAACTGTTTTTT. Translated, it gives CASSPDRGGEKLFF. The chain carries TRBV13 and TRBJ1-4; 8 nucleotides match TRBD1. CDR3 length: 14 amino acids. The junction had 7 bases not matched to a gene; V was cut back by 5 bases and J by 8 bases. Germline CDR1 reads PRHDT; CDR2 reads FYEKMQ (reference sequence).

The V call is TRBV27, the J call TRBJ1-2; D unresolved. The CDR3 has 14 amino acids. The germline V and J ends were trimmed by 3 bases and 3 bases, with 11 bases remaining between them. The germline CDR1 and CDR2 sequences are MNHEY and SMNVEV (reference sequence). The CDR3: CASSLKGRYYGYTF. CDR3 nucleotide sequence: TGTGCCAGCAGTTTGAAAGGGCGGTACTATGGCTACACCTTC.

On this clone itself: Additional DNA sequences in this sample encode the identical CDR3. The CDR3: CASSLGGSNQPQHF. The CDR3 DNA reads TGTGCCAGCAGCTTGGGGGGGAGCAATCAGCCCCAGCATTTT. This chain joins TRBV5-6 and TRBJ1-5; D possibly corresponds to TRBD1 (5 bases). Between the trimmed V and J ends, which lost 0 bases and 1 base, there was a span of 5 bases. The CDR3 sequence is 14 residues long. Germline lookup yields CDR1 SGHDT and CDR2 YYEEEE.

The table lists this clone with a count of one. The chain is built from TRBV13 and TRBJ2-3; D is unclear. This CDR3 has 13 residues. V was shortened by 5 bases and J by 2 bases, with 8 bases between the two germline ends. Germline CDR1 and CDR2: PRHDT and FYEKMQ (reference sequence). The CDR3 spells CASSTDITDTQYF. CDR3 in DNA: TGTGCCAGCAGCACCGATATCACAGATACGCAGTATTTT.

This chain links TRBV6-4 with TRBJ2-6; D is ambiguous. V lost 2 bases and J 0 bases, leaving 2 bases between the germline ends. The germline gives CDR1 MRHNA, CDR2 SNTAGT. The CDR3 contains 14 residues. CDR3 residues: CASSDTSGANVLTF. CDR3 DNA: TGTGCCAGCAGTGACACCTCTGGGGCCAACGTCCTGACTTTC.

The V call is TRBV18, the J call TRBJ1-2; 10 bases align to TRBD1. J gave up 6 bases and V 3 bases, and 4 bases lay outside the gene matches. This CDR3 has 14 amino acids. Germline assignment: CDR1 KGHSH and CDR2 LQKENI. CDR3 sequence reads: CASSPGTGEHGYTF. CDR3 sequence (DNA): TGTGCCAGCTCACCCGGGACAGGGGAGCATGGCTACACCTTC.

The chain uses TRBV6-6 and TRBJ1-5; TRBD1 matches 11 bases. The trim removed 4 bases at V and 6 bases at J, leaving 8 bases unmatched. CDR3 length: 16 amino acids. Looked up from germline, CDR1 is MNHNY and CDR2 is SVGAGI (reference sequence). This CDR3 reads CASSSTGGQGGQPQHF. DNA of the CDR3: TGTGCCAGCAGTTCCACCGGGGGACAGGGGGGTCAGCCCCAGCATTTT.

The V gene is TRBV29-1, the J gene TRBJ1-2; D gene unclear. CDR1 and CDR2 from the germline V gene are SQVTM and ANQGSEA. V lost 6 bases to trimming and J lost 4 bases, with 15 bases between them. The CDR3 length is 13 residues. CDR3 sequence (DNA): TGCAGCGTCGCCGGGTCTAGCGGCTATGGCTACACCTTC. This sequence encodes CSVAGSSGYGYTF.

The chain uses TRBV5-1 and TRBJ1-2, with D possibly matching TRBD1 (6 bases). The germline gives CDR1 SGHRS, CDR2 YFSETQ. The CDR3 consists of 14 residues. The V gene lost 0 bases and the J gene lost 8 bases, with 14 bases spanning the gap. CDR3 in amino acids: CASSLVGADSGYTF. As DNA, the CDR3 is TGCGCCAGCAGCTTGGTGGGGGCAGACTCCGGCTACACCTTC.

As DNA, the CDR3 is TGTGCCAGCAGCCCCGGGACTAGCGGGGTTGAGCAGTACTTC. Its translation is CASSPGTSGVEQYF. This rearrangement joins TRBV27 to TRBJ2-7, with TRBD2 matching over 13 bases. CDR1 is MNHEY, CDR2 SMNVEV, per germline (reference sequence). V shed 6 bases, J shed 7 bases, and the junction held 6 bases outside the gene matches. CDR3 length: 14 amino acids.

The chain joins TRBV6-1 to TRBJ1-1, with no clear D. Germline-derived CDR1 and CDR2 are MNHNS and SASEGT. V was trimmed by 3 bases and J by 0 bases, leaving 8 bases between them. The CDR3 is 14 amino acids. The CDR3 loop reads CASSEYELNTEAFF. CDR3 nucleotide sequence: TGTGCCAGCAGTGAGTATGAGCTGAACACTGAAGCTTTCTTT.